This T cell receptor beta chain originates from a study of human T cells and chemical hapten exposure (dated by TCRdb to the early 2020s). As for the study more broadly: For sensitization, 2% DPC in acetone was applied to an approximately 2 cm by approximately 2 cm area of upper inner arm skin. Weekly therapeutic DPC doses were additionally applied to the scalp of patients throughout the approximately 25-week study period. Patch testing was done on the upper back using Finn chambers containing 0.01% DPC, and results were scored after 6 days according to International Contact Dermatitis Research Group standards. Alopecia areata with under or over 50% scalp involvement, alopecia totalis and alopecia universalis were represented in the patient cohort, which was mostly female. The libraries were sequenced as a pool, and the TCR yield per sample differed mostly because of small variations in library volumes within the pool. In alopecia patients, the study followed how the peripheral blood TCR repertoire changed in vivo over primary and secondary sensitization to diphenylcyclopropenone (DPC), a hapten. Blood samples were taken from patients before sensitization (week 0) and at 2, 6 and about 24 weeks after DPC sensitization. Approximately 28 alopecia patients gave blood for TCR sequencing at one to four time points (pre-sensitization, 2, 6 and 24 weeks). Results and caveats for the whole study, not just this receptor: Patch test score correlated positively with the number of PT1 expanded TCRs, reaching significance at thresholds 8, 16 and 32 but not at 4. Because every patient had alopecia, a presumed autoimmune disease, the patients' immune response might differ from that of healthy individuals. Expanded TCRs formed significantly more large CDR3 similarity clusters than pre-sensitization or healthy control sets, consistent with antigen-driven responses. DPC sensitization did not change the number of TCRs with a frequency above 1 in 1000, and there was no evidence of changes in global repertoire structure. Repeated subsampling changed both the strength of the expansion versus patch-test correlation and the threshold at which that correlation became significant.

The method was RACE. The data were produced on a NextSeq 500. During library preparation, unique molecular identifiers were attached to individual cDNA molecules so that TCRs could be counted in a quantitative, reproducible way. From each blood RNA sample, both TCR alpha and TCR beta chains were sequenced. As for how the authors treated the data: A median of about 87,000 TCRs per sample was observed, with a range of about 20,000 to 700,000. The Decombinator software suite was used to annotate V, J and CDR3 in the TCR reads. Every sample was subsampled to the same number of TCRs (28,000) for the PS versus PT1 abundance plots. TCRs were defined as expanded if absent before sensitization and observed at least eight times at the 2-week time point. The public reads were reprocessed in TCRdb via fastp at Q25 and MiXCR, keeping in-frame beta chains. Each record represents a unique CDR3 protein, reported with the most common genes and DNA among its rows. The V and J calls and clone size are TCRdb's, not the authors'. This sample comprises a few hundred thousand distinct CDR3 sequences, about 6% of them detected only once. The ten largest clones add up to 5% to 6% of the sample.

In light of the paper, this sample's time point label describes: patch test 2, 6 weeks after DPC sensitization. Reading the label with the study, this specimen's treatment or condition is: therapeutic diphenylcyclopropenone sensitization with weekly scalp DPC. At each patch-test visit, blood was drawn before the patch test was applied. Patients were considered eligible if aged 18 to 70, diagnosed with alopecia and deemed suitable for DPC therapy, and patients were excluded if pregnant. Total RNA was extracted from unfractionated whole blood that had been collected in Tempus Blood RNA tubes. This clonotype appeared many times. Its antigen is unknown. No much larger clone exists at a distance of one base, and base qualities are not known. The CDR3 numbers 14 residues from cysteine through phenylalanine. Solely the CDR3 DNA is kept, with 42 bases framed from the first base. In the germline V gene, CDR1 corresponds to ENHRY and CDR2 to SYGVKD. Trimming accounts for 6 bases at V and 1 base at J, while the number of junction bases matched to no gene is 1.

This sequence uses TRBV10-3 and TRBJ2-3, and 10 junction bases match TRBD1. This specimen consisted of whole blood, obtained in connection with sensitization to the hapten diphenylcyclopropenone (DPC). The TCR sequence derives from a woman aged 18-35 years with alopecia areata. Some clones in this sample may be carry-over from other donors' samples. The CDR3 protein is CAISGTGGTDTQYF. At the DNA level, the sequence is TGTGCCATCAGCGGGACAGGGGGCACAGATACGCAGTATTTT.